This T cell receptor (beta chain) was observed in a study of T cell responses to AZD1222 COVID-19 vaccine. General observations from the study: All repertoire sampling was performed exclusively after the peak T cell response.

V gave up 6 bases and J gave up 4 bases; unmatched junction bases: 6. The CDR3 sequence is 14 residues long. The V gene's germline CDR1 is MNHEY and CDR2 SVGAGI. As for this clone: What it binds is unknown.

The table came from immunoSEQ multiplex PCR; TCRdb's copy has only in-frame clones and leaves some out. The table lists 110,000 or so clones, around 88% of them singletons. The chain couples TRBV6-5 to TRBJ2-5; TRBD1 matches at 9 bases. The sequence was collected from an adult who received the AZD1222 COVID-19 vaccine. The sample in question was peripheral blood, obtained 28 days after the second AZD1222 dose. The CDR3 protein is CASRPGTGRETQYF. The CDR3 coding sequence is TGTGCCAGCAGACCCGGGACAGGGAGAGAGACCCAGTACTTC.